This is a list of T cell receptor beta chains from one sample in a study of blood T cell repertoires in COVID-19. Assay used: immunoSEQ multiplex PCR; TCRdb lists only in-frame clones, some missing. The sample has 100,000 or so clones; about 85% are singletons. Sample: peripheral blood. Receptors were obtained from a man aged 50-60 years with acute or convalescent COVID-19. Both conserved end residues are part of each CDR3. The D gene is left open where the match is weak. A clone size is listed for some rows: how often the clone was seen (once, few, many), or a class if it is expanded.

size	V	J	D	CDR3	DNA
-	TRBV15	TRBJ2-5	TRBD2	CATSAGGPRETQYF	TGTGCCACCAGCGCGGGAGGGCCGAGGGAGACCCAGTACTTC
-	TRBV3-1/TRBV3-2	TRBJ2-7	-	CASSLRGRGSYEQYF	TGTGCCAGCAGCCTTCGGGGTCGGGGTTCATACGAGCAGTACTTC
-	TRBV6-6	TRBJ1-4	TRBD1	CASSLDRGTNEKLFF	TGTGCCAGCAGCCTCGACAGGGGAACTAATGAAAAACTGTTTTTT
-	TRBV4-1	TRBJ2-1	TRBD1	CASKVSGTGEGEQFF	TGCGCCAGCAAAGTATCCGGGACAGGGGAGGGTGAGCAGTTCTTC
-	TRBV14	TRBJ2-1	-	CASSQVASYNEQFF	TGTGCCAGCAGCCAAGTAGCCAGCTACAATGAGCAGTTCTTC
-	TRBV14	TRBJ2-7	-	CASSREGQNYEQYF	TGTGCCAGCAGTCGGGAGGGACAGAACTACGAGCAGTACTTC
-	TRBV10-3	TRBJ2-2	-	CAISDPKFMSNTGELFF	TGTGCCATCAGTGACCCTAAATTTATGTCGAACACCGGGGAGCTGTTTTTT
-	TRBV19	TRBJ2-5	-	CASSIRVEETQYF	TGTGCCAGTAGTATCAGGGTAGAGGAGACCCAGTACTTC
-	TRBV19	TRBJ2-7	TRBD1	CASSNQDRVGEQYF	TGTGCCAGTAGTAACCAGGACAGGGTCGGAGAGCAGTACTTC
-	TRBV7-7	TRBJ2-2	TRBD2	CASSERETDTGELFF	TGTGCTAGCAGCGAGCGGGAGACCGACACCGGGGAGCTGTTTTTT
few	TRBV5-4	TRBJ2-7	TRBD1	CASSNRDRDHEQYF	TGTGCCAGCAGCAACCGGGACAGGGACCACGAGCAGTACTTC
-	TRBV12-5	TRBJ1-4	-	CASGLVQAGREKLFF	TGTGCTAGTGGTTTGGTACAGGCAGGAAGGGAAAAACTGTTTTTT
-	TRBV14	TRBJ1-1	-	CASSHYGTLTHTEAFF	TGTGCCAGCAGCCACTACGGGACACTTACCCACACTGAAGCTTTCTTT
-	TRBV2	TRBJ2-3	TRBD2	CASRPLAGEGDTQYF	TGTGCCAGCAGACCACTAGCGGGAGAGGGAGATACGCAGTATTTT
-	TRBV3-1/TRBV3-2	TRBJ1-2	-	CASSQDGGAAYGYTF	TGTGCCAGCAGCCAAGATGGAGGGGCCGCCTATGGCTACACCTTC
-	TRBV4-1	TRBJ1-4	-	CASSQIQGSNEKLFF	TGCGCCAGCAGTCAGATACAGGGTTCGAATGAAAAACTGTTTTTT
-	TRBV11-3	TRBJ2-2	-	CASSHRGGNTGELFF	TGTGCCAGCAGCCACCGGGGAGGCAACACCGGGGAGCTGTTTTTT
-	TRBV7-3	TRBJ1-1	-	CASSPEGGRTEAFF	TGTGCCAGCAGCCCCGAAGGGGGTAGGACTGAAGCTTTCTTT
once	TRBV12-3/TRBV12-4	TRBJ2-1	-	CASSPFASNEQFF	TGTGCCAGCAGTCCCTTCGCGAGCAATGAGCAGTTCTTC
-	TRBV19	TRBJ2-3	-	CATSGVSTDTQYF	TGTGCCACCTCAGGGGTTAGCACAGATACGCAGTATTTT
-	TRBV5-5	TRBJ1-5	-	CASSLEHINQPQHF	TGTGCCAGCAGCTTGGAACACATCAATCAGCCCCAGCATTTT
-	TRBV5-1	TRBJ2-7	TRBD1	CASSWDSAYEQYF	TGCGCCAGCAGCTGGGACAGCGCCTACGAGCAGTACTTC
-	TRBV11-3	TRBJ2-5	-	CASSEGLKTQYF	TGTGCCAGCAGTGAGGGCCTGAAGACCCAGTACTTC
-	TRBV24-1	TRBJ1-1	-	CATSGSSANTEAFF	TGTGCCACCAGTGGGTCAAGCGCTAACACTGAAGCTTTCTTT
-	TRBV25-1	TRBJ1-2	-	CASSEMQGRNYGYTF	TGTGCCAGCAGTGAAATGCAGGGGCGAAACTATGGCTACACCTTC
-	TRBV12-3/TRBV12-4	TRBJ1-5	-	CASSFSSNQPQHF	TGTGCCAGCAGTTTCTCTAGCAATCAGCCCCAGCATTTT
-	TRBV7-6	TRBJ2-7	-	CASSFTPTDRDEQYF	TGTGCCAGCAGCTTTACACCTACGGACAGAGACGAGCAGTACTTC
-	TRBV3-1/TRBV3-2	TRBJ2-1	TRBD2	CASSRTPLAGASDEQFF	TGTGCCAGCAGCCGCACTCCACTAGCGGGAGCTTCGGATGAGCAGTTCTTC
-	TRBV7-8	TRBJ1-6	TRBD1	CASSLRSGGGSSPLHF	TGTGCCAGCAGCTTACGTTCAGGGGGAGGTAGTTCACCCCTCCACTTT
-	TRBV2	TRBJ1-1	-	CASSLGGVRTEAFF	TGTGCCAGCAGCCTAGGAGGGGTAAGGACTGAAGCTTTCTTT
-	TRBV10-3	TRBJ1-5	-	CATRRESNQPQHF	TGTGCCACCAGGCGCGAAAGCAATCAGCCCCAGCATTTT
-	TRBV5-1	TRBJ2-3	TRBD1	CASSLGTGAGTDTQYF	TGCGCCAGCAGCTTGGGTACAGGGGCCGGGACAGATACGCAGTATTTT
-	TRBV7-9	TRBJ1-5	TRBD1	CASSFPGQGQPQHF	TGTGCCAGCAGCTTTCCGGGACAGGGGCAGCCCCAGCATTTT
-	TRBV4-1	TRBJ1-2	-	CASSQVAENYGYTF	TGCGCCAGCAGCCAAGTAGCGGAAAACTATGGCTACACCTTC
-	TRBV20-1	TRBJ1-2	-	CSARTAGAF	TGCAGTGCTAGAACAGCGGGGGCCTTC
-	TRBV28	TRBJ1-1	-	CASSLGAANTEAFF	TGTGCCAGCAGTTTAGGGGCAGCGAACACTGAAGCTTTCTTT
-	TRBV29-1	TRBJ2-7	TRBD2	CSAAGGKVGEQYF	TGCAGCGCAGCGGGGGGGAAAGTTGGGGAGCAGTACTTC
-	TRBV6-5	TRBJ1-4	-	CASASGQLNEKLFF	TGTGCCAGCGCGTCCGGACAGTTAAATGAAAAACTGTTTTTT
once	TRBV9	TRBJ1-3	-	CASSATSDSGNTIYF	TGTGCCAGCAGCGCTACCTCCGACTCTGGAAACACCATATATTTT
-	TRBV2	TRBJ2-2	-	CASSEDPYAGSTGELFF	TGTGCCAGCAGTGAAGACCCCTACGCGGGTAGCACCGGGGAGCTGTTTTTT
-	TRBV5-1	TRBJ2-7	-	CASSTGVSYEQYF	TGCGCCAGCAGCACCGGGGTGTCCTACGAGCAGTACTTC
-	TRBV2	TRBJ2-6	-	CASSDPLSVASGANVLTF	TGTGCCAGCAGTGATCCGCTCAGCGTAGCCTCTGGGGCCAACGTCCTGACTTTC
-	TRBV5-1	TRBJ2-1	-	CASSLGTSFGEQFF	TGCGCCAGCAGCTTGGGAACTAGCTTCGGTGAGCAGTTCTTC
-	TRBV9	TRBJ2-2	TRBD1	CASSVEGQGATGELFF	TGTGCCAGCAGCGTAGAAGGACAGGGGGCGACCGGGGAGCTGTTTTTT
-	TRBV19	TRBJ2-7	-	CASSIFEGALSEQYF	TGTGCCAGTAGTATATTTGAGGGAGCGCTCTCCGAGCAGTACTTC
-	TRBV19	TRBJ2-3	TRBD2	CASSISGSGNTQYF	TGTGCCAGTAGTATTAGCGGGAGTGGTAATACGCAGTATTTT
few	TRBV18	TRBJ2-5	-	CASSPGRVGFQETQYF	TGTGCCAGCTCACCGGGCAGGGTCGGGTTCCAAGAGACCCAGTACTTC
-	TRBV9	TRBJ2-3	-	CASSAVTDTQYF	TGTGCCAGCAGCGCAGTTACAGATACGCAGTATTTT
-	TRBV2	TRBJ1-1	-	CASSATETVNTEAFF	TGTGCCAGCAGTGCAACAGAGACGGTGAACACTGAAGCTTTCTTT
once	TRBV5-1	TRBJ1-1	-	CASSSTTGGVGTEAFF	TGCGCCAGCAGCTCCACCACGGGGGGGGTTGGCACTGAAGCTTTCTTT
-	TRBV7-9	TRBJ2-7	-	CASSLVPGSYEQYF	TGTGCCAGCAGCTTAGTTCCAGGGTCCTACGAGCAGTACTTC